The T cell receptor (beta chain) under discussion was sequenced for a study of technical replicates of blood from a handful of donors. Sequenced by immunoSEQ multiplex PCR; TCRdb stores in-frame clones only, minus some. Among some 100,000 clones listed, under 96% were seen once. J was trimmed by 6 bases and V by 6 bases; bases with no gene match: 3. Germline assignment: CDR1 SNHLY and CDR2 FYNNEI. The CDR3 has 13 amino acids. The receptor was derived from a human donor in good health. V is TRBV2 and J is TRBJ2-3, with 10 bases lining up with TRBD1. The sample taken for sequencing was T cells isolated from PBMCs. DNA of the CDR3: TGTGCCAGCAGGAAGGACAGGGGGGATACGCAGTATTTT. Its protein product is CASRKDRGDTQYF.